The sequence of this T cell receptor beta chain was determined in a study of blood T cell repertoires in COVID-19. V was pared by 2 bases and J by 6 bases, with 5 bases of the junction left unmatched. CDR1 is MNHEY and CDR2 is SMNVEV in the germline V gene (reference sequence). The CDR3 sequence is 15 residues long. Sequencing used immunoSEQ multiplex PCR; TCRdb keeps in-frame clones, though not all of them. Among about 190,000 clones listed, 79% were seen once. The receptor was isolated from a man between 60 and 75 years old with active or convalescent COVID-19. The specimen sequenced was peripheral blood. The chain uses TRBV27 and TRBJ2-1; 9 bases agree with TRBD1. DNA of the CDR3: TGTGCCAGCAGTTTAGGGCCGGGACAGGGCAATGAGCAGTTCTTC. It yields the protein CASSLGPGQGNEQFF.